The next 2 T cell receptor beta chains were all read from a single sample in a study of CD8 T cells in ankylosing spondylitis. TCRdb analysed the 5' RACE reads with MiXCR anew, one entry per CDR3 protein. This sample has 40,000 to 55,000 distinct CDR3 sequences, with about 7% found just once. Material for sequencing was blood, either unsorted or a sorted T cell fraction (not recorded which). These receptors were taken from a female donor with ankylosing spondylitis or in good health (not recorded which).

This clonotype showed up many times. The rearrangement links TRBV20-1 to TRBJ1-5, with 8 bases that match TRBD1. V lost 1 base to trimming and J lost 1 base; unmatched junction nucleotides: 6. The germline gives CDR1 DFQATT, CDR2 SNEGSKA (reference sequence). CDR3 length: 16 residues. The CDR3 region is CSARAQGAGSNQPQHF. As DNA, the CDR3 is TGCAGTGCTAGAGCCCAGGGGGCTGGCAGCAATCAGCCCCAGCATTTT.

This clonotype has a count of ten or more. The chain carries TRBV5-1 and TRBJ2-1; 9 bases match TRBD1. Germline CDR1 is SGHRS and CDR2 is YFSETQ. This CDR3 region has 15 residues. J gave up 9 bases and V 4 bases, and 11 bases lay outside the gene matches. CDR3 in DNA: TGCGCCAGCAGCCCGGACAGGGGATTACGGGGTGAGCAGTTCTTC. It yields the protein CASSPDRGLRGEQFF.